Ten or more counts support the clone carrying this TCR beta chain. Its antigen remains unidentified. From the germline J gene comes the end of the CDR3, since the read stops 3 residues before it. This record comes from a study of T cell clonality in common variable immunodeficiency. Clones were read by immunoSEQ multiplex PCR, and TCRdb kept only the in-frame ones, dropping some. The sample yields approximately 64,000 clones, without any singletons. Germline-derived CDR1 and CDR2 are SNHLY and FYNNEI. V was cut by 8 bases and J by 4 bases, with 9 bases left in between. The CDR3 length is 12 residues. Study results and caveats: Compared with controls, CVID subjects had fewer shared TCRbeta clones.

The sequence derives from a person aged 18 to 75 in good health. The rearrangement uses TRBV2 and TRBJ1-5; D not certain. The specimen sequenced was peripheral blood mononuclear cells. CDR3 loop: CASHRENQPQHF. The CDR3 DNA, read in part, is TGTGCCAGCCACAGAGAAAATCAGCCC.